The 6 T cell receptor beta chains in this list originate from one sample, sequenced in a study of T-cell reconstitution after alpha-beta-depleted transplantation in children. Researchers prepared the TCRbeta library using unique molecular identifiers, the study reports. Each CDR3 protein is one row after TCRdb ran MiXCR on the PCR reads. The sample yields 450,000 to 700,000 distinct CDR3 sequences, roughly 27% seen once. Sequencing was performed on PBMCs, taken before TCRalphabeta/CD19-depleted stem cell transplant. These receptors were obtained from a boy younger than two with Wiskott-Aldrich syndrome, due to receive a stem cell transplant.

This clonotype has just a few counts. The rearrangement joins TRBV10-2 to TRBJ2-7, with D possibly being TRBD1 or TRBD2 (6 bases each). The CDR3 covers 13 residues. Germline CDR1 reads WSHSY; CDR2 reads SAAADI. V lost 7 bases and J lost 4, with 14 bases in between. Here the CDR3 reads CASTWGAGYEQYF. The CDR3 nucleotides are TGCGCCAGCACCTGGGGGGCAGGGTACGAGCAGTACTTC.

This chain uses TRBV27 with TRBJ1-2; D is unresolved. Germline assignment: CDR1 MNHEY and CDR2 SMNVEV (reference sequence). Trimming pared 5 bases from V and 4 bases from J, leaving 14 bases between. The CDR3 covers 14 residues. The CDR3 nucleotides read TGTGCCAGCAGTCGCTCGCCGTTGCCCTATGGCTACACCTTC. Amino acids: CASSRSPLPYGYTF.

This clonotype was seen a handful of times. The chain links TRBV24-1 to TRBJ2-7; weak D call: TRBD1 (5 bases). The V end was cut by 5 bases, the J end by 0 bases, with 7 bases between. This CDR3 contains 13 residues. Germline V lookup: CDR1 KGHDR, CDR2 SFDVKD. In DNA, the CDR3 is TGTGCCACCAGTGGGGGCAGCTCCTACGAGCAGTACTTC. Amino acid sequence: CATSGGSSYEQYF.

V is TRBV12-3 or TRBV12-4 and J is TRBJ2-5; D gene ambiguous. Trimming pared 7 bases from V and 1 base from J, leaving 7 bases between. This CDR3 region has 12 residues. DNA for the CDR3: TGTGCCAGCAAAAGCAGCCAAGAGACCCAGTACTTC. As protein: CASKSSQETQYF.

The genes are TRBV5-1 and TRBJ1-2; D ambiguous. V shed 0 bases and J shed 5 bases, with 14 bases lying between them. The CDR3 extends over 15 amino acids. Looked up from germline, CDR1 is SGHRS and CDR2 is YFSETQ. The DNA for the CDR3 is TGCGCCAGCAGCTTGGATCTGACCTCTGGGTATGGCTACACCTTC. Its translation is CASSLDLTSGYGYTF.

J is TRBJ2-3 and V is TRBV7-3, with a weak D call TRBD1 (8 bases). In germline, CDR1 is SGHTA, CDR2 FQGTGA. Trimming left V 5 bases short and J 6 bases short, with 18 bases between. This CDR3 spans 15 amino acids. CDR3 bases: TGTGCCAGCAGCCCCAAGCGGGGACAGGTCGATACGCAGTATTTT. Its protein product is CASSPKRGQVDTQYF.